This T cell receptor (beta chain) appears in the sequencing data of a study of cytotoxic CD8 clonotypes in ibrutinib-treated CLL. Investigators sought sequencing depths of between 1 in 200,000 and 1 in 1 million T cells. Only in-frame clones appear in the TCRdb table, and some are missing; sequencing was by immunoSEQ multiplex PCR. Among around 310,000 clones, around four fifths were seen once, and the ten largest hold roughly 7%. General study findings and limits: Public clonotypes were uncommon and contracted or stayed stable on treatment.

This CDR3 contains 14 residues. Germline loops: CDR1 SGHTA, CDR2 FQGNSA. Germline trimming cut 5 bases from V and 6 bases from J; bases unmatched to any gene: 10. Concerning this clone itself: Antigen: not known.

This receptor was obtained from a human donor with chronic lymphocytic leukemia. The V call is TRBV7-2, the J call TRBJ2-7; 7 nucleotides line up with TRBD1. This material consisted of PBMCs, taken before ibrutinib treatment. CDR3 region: CASSKNRGSPEQYF. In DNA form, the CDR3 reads TGTGCCAGCAGCAAGAACAGGGGTAGTCCCGAGCAGTACTTC.